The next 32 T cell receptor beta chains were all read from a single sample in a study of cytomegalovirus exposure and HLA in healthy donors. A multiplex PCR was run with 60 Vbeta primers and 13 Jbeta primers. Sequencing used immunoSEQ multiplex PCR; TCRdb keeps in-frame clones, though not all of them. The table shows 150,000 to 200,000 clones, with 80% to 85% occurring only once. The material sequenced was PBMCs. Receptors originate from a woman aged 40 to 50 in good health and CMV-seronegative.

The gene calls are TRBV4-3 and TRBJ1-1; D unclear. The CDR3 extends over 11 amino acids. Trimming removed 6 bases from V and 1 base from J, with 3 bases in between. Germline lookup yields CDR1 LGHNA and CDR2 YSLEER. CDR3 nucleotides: TGCGCCAGCAGACAGAACACTGAAGCTTTCTTT. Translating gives CASRQNTEAFF.

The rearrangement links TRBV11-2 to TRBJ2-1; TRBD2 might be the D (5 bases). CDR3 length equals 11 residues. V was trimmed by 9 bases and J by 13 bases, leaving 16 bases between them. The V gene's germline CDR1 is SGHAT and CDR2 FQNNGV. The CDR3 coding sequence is TGTGCCAGTCAAGAGGGTCCGTCCCAGTTCTTC. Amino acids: CASQEGPSQFF.

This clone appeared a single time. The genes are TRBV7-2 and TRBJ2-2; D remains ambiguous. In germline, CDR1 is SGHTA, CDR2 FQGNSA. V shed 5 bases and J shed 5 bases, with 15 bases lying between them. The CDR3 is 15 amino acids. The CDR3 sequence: CASSPRVYPTGELFF. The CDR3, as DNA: TGTGCCAGCAGCCCCCGGGTCTACCCAACCGGGGAGCTGTTTTTT.

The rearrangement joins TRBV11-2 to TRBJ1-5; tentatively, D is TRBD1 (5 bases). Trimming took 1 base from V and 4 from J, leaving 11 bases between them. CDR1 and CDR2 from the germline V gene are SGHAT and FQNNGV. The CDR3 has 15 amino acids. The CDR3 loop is CASSLGVQANQPQHF. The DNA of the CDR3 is TGTGCCAGCAGCTTAGGAGTACAGGCTAATCAGCCCCAGCATTTT.

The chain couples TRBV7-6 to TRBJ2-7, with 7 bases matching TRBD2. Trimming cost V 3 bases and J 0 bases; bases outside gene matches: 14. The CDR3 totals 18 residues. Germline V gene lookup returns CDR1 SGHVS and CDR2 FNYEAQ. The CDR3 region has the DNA TGTGCCAGCAGCTTCTTACAGTGGGGGGAGGGTTACTCCTACGAGCAGTACTTC. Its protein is CASSFLQWGEGYSYEQYF.

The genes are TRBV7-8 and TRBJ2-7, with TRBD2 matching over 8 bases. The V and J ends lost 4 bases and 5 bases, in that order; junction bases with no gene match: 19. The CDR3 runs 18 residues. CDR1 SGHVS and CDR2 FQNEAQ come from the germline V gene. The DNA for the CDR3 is TGTGCCAGCAGCTCGGAGGTTATCGCTCTCGGGAGGGCCCACGAGCAGTACGTC. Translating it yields CASSSEVIALGRAHEQYV.

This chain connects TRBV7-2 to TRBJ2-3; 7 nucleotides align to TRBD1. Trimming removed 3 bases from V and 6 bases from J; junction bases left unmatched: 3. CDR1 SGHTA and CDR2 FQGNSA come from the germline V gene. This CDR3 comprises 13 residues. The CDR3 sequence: CASSLTGWDTQYF. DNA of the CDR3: TGTGCCAGCAGCTTGACAGGGTGGGATACGCAGTATTTT. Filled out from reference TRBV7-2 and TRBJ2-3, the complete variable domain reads GAGVSQSPSNKVTEKGKDVELRCDPISGHTALYWYRQSLGQGLEFLIYFQGNSAPDKSGLPSDRFSAERTGGSVSTLTIQRTQQEDSAVYLCASSLTGWDTQYFGPGTRLTVL.

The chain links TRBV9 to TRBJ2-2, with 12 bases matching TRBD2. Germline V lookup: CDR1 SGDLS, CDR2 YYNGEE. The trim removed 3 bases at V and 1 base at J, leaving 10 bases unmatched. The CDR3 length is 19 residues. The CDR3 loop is CASSATRLAGAMNTGELFF. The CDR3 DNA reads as TGTGCCAGCAGCGCCACGCGACTAGCGGGAGCGATGAACACCGGGGAGCTGTTTTTT.

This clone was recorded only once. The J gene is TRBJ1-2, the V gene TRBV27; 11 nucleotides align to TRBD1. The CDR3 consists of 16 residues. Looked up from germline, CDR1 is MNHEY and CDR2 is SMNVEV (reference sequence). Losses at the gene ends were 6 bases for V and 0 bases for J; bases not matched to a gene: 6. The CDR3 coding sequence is TGTGCCAGCAGAAGGACAGGGGGCGCGTCTAACTATGGCTACACCTTC. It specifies CASRRTGGASNYGYTF.

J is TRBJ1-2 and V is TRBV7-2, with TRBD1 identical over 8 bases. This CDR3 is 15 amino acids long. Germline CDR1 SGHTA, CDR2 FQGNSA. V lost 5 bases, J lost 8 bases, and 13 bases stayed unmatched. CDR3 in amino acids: CASSPGGQGMRGYTF. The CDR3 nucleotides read TGTGCCAGCAGCCCAGGCGGACAGGGAATGAGAGGCTACACCTTC.

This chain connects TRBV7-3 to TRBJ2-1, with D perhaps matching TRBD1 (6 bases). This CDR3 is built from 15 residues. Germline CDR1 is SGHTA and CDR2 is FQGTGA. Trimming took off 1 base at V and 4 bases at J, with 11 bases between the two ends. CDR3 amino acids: CASSLNSRGYNEQFF. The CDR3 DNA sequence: TGTGCCAGCAGCTTAAACAGTAGGGGGTACAATGAGCAGTTCTTC.

Written as DNA, the CDR3 is TGTGCCAGCAGCCCAGGACAGGGAAGTGCTGAGACCCAGTACTTC. Its translation is CASSPGQGSAETQYF. The gene calls are TRBV11-3 and TRBJ2-5; TRBD1 aligns across 8 bases. The CDR3 extends over 15 amino acids. V shed 5 bases and J 5 bases; nucleotides not matched to a gene: 10. CDR1 SGHNT and CDR2 YENEEA come from the germline V gene.

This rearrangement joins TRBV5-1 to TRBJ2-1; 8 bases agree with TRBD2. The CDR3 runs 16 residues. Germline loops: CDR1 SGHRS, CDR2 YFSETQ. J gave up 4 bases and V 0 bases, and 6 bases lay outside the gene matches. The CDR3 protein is CASSLALSGGYNEQFF. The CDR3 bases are TGCGCCAGCAGCTTGGCCTTAAGCGGGGGTTACAATGAGCAGTTCTTC.

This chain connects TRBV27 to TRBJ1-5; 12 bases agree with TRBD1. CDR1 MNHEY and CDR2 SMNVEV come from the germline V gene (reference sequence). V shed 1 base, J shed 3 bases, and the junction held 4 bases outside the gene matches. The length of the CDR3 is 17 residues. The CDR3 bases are TGTGCCAGCAGTTTATTTGGGACAGGGGGCGACAATCAGCCCCAGCATTTT. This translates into CASSLFGTGGDNQPQHF.

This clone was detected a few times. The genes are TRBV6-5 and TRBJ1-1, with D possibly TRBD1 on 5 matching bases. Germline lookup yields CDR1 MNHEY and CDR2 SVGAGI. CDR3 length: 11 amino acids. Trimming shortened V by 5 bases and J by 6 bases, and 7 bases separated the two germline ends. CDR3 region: CASSGRAEAFF. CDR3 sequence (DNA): TGTGCCAGCAGTGGCAGGGCTGAAGCTTTCTTT.

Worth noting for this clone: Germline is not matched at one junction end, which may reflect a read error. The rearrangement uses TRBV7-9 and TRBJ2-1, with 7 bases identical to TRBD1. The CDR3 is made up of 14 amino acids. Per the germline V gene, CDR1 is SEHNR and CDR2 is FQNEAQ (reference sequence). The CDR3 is CSSSRGDSHNEQFF. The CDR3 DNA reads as TGTTCCAGCAGCCGAGGGGACAGCCACAATGAGCAGTTCTTC.

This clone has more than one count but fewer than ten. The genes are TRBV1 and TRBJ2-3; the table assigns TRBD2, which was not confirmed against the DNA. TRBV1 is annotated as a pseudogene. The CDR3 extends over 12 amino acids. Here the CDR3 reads CTSSHGTDTQYF. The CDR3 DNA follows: TGCACCAGCAGCCACGGCACAGATACGCAGTATTTT.

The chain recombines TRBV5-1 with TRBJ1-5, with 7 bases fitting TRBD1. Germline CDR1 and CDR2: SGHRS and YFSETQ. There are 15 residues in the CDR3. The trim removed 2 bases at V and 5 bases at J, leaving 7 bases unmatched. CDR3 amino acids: CASSFGNRGDQPQHF. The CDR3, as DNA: TGCGCCAGCAGCTTTGGAAACAGGGGAGATCAGCCCCAGCATTTT.

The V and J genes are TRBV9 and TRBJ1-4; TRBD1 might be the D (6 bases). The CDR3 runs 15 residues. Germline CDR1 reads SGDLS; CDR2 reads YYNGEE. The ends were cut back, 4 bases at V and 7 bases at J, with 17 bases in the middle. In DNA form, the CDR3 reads TGTGCCAGCAGCCCCAGGACAGAAGGGGGTGAAAAACTGTTTTTT. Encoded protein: CASSPRTEGGEKLFF. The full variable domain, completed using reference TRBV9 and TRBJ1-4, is DSGVTQTPKHLITATGQRVTLRCSPRSGDLSVYWYQQSLDQGLQFLIQYYNGEERAKGNILERFSAQQFPDLHSELNLSSLELGDSALYFCASSPRTEGGEKLFFGSGTQLSVL.

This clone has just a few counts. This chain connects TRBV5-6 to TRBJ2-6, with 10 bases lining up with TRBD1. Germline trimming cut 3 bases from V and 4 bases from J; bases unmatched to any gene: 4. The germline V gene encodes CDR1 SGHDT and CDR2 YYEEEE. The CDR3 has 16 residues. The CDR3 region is CASSSDRGRGANVLTF. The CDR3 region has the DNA TGTGCCAGCAGCTCTGACAGGGGGCGAGGGGCCAACGTCCTGACTTTC.

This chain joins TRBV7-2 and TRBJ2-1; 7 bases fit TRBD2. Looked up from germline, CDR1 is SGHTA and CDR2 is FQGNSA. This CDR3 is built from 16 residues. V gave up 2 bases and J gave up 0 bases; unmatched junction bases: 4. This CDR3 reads CASSLRGVSSYNEQFF. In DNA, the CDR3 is TGTGCCAGCAGCTTACGGGGGGTAAGCTCCTACAATGAGCAGTTCTTC.

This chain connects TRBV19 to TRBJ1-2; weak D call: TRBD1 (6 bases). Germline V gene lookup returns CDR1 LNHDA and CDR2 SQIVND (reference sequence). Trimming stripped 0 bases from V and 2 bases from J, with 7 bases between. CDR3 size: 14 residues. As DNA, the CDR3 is TGTGCCAGTAGTATAGAGCAGGGGAACTATGGCTACACCTTC. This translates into CASSIEQGNYGYTF.

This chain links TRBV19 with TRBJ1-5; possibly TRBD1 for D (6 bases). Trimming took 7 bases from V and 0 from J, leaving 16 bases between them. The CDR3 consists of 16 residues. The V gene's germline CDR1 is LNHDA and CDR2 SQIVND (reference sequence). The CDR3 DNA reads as TGTGCCAGTAAACGACAGGCCCAAAATAGCAATCAGCCCCAGCATTTT. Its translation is CASKRQAQNSNQPQHF. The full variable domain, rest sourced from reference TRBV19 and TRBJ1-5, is DGGITQSPKYLFRKEGQNVTLSCEQNLNHDAMYWYRQDPGQGLRLIYYSQIVNDFQKGDIAEGYSVSREKKESFPLTVTSAQKNPTAFYLCASKRQAQNSNQPQHFGDGTRLSIL.

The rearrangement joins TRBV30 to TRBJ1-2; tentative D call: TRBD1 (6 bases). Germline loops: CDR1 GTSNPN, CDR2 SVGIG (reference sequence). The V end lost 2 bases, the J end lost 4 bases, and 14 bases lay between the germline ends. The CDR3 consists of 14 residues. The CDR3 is CAWSPLGQGYGYTF. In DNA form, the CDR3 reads TGTGCCTGGAGTCCCCTGGGACAAGGCTATGGCTACACCTTC. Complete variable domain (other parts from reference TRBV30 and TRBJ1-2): SQTIHQWPATLVQPVGSPLSLECTVEGTSNPNLYWYRQAAGRGLQLLFYSVGIGQISSEVPQNLSASRPQDRQFILSSKKLLLSDSGFYLCAWSPLGQGYGYTFGSGTRLTVV.

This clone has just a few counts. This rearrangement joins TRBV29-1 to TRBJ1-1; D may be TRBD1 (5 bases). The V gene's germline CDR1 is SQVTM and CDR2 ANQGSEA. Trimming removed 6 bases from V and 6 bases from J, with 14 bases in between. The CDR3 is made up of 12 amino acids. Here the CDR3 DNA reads TGCAGCGTCCCCATTCCAGGGCCTGAAGCTTTCTTT. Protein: CSVPIPGPEAFF.

CDR3 in amino acids: CASSLGRTTGNTIYF. CDR3 DNA sequence: TGCGCCAGCAGCTTGGGAAGGACAACTGGAAACACCATATATTTT. The J gene is TRBJ1-3, the V gene TRBV5-1; weak D call: TRBD1 (5 bases). Trimming cost V 0 bases and J 2 bases, with 9 bases left between them. The CDR3 loop spans 15 amino acids. Germline CDR1 is SGHRS and CDR2 is YFSETQ.

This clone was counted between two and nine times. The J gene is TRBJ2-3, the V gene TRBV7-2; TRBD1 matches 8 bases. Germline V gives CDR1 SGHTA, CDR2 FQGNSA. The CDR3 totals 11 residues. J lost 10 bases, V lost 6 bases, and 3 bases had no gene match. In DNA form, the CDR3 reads TGTGCCAGCAGTGGACAGGGAGCGCAGTATTTT. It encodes CASSGQGAQYF.

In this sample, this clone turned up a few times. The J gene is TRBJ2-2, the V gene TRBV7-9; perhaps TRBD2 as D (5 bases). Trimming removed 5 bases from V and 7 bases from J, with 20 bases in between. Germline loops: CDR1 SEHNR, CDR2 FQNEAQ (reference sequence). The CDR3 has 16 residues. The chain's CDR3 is CASSTYHKPGFGELFF. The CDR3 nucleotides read TGTGCCAGCAGCACATATCATAAGCCGGGATTCGGGGAGCTGTTTTTT.

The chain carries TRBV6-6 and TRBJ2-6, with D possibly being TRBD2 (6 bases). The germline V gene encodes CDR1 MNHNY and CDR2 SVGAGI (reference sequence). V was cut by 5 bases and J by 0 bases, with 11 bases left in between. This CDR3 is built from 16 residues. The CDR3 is CASSTSGGSGANVLTF. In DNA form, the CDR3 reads TGTGCCAGCAGTACTTCCGGGGGCTCTGGGGCCAACGTCCTGACTTTC.

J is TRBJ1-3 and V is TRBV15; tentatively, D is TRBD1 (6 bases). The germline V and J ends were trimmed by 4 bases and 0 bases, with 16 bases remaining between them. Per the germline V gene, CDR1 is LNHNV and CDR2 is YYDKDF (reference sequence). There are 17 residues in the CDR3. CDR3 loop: CATSKRSQGSSGNTIYF. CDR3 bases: TGTGCCACCAGCAAGAGGTCCCAGGGGAGCTCTGGAAACACCATATATTTT. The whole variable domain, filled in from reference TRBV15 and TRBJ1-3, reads DAMVIQNPRYQVTQFGKPVTLSCSQTLNHNVMYWYQQKSSQAPKLLFHYYDKDFNNEADTPDNFQSRRPNTSFCFLDIRSPGLGDTAMYLCATSKRSQGSSGNTIYFGEGSWLTVV.

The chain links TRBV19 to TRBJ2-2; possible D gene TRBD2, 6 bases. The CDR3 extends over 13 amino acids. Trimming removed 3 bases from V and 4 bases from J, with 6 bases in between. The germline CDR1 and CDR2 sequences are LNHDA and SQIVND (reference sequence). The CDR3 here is CASSMGGTGELFF. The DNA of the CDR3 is TGTGCCAGTAGTATGGGGGGCACCGGGGAGCTGTTTTTT. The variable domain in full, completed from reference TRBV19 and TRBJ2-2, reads DGGITQSPKYLFRKEGQNVTLSCEQNLNHDAMYWYRQDPGQGLRLIYYSQIVNDFQKGDIAEGYSVSREKKESFPLTVTSAQKNPTAFYLCASSMGGTGELFFGEGSRLTVL.

This chain's CDR3 is CASSSAGEVLFF. The DNA for the CDR3 is TGTGCCAGCAGCTCGGCGGGAGAAGTTCTGTTCTTC. The V gene is TRBV7-2, the J gene TRBJ2-1, with 7 bases that match TRBD2. Germline CDR1 is SGHTA and CDR2 is FQGNSA. V was pared by 4 bases and J by 15 bases, with 9 bases of the junction left unmatched. The CDR3 extends over 12 amino acids.